Presented here are 16 T cell receptor beta chains from one specimen sequenced in a study of blood T cells in healthy people across ages. For the second PCR, which ran for about 7 to 12 cycles, a sample-barcoded 5' primer and a J-beta primer mix were used. MiXCR was run by TCRdb on the 5' RACE reads, yielding one entry per CDR3 protein. The data hold about 1.6 million distinct CDR3 sequences, with 34% observed a single time. The sequenced material came from blood. These receptors were obtained from a woman aged 25 to 45 in good health.

This clonotype was detected once. J is TRBJ1-1 and V is TRBV10-3; 9 bases are a match to TRBD1. Germline V gives CDR1 ENHRY, CDR2 SYGVKD. J was trimmed by 3 bases and V by 6 bases; bases with no gene match: 8. The CDR3 is 15 residues long. This chain's CDR3 is CAISTGGGSYTEAFF. The CDR3 DNA reads as TGTGCCATCAGCACAGGGGGCGGTTCTTACACTGAAGCTTTCTTT.

This chain uses TRBV5-1 with TRBJ1-1; D gene ambiguous. Per the germline V gene, CDR1 is SGHRS and CDR2 is YFSETQ. Trimming pared 2 bases from V and 5 bases from J, leaving 10 bases between. The CDR3 contains 13 residues. The CDR3 reads CASSLKDRTEAFF. The DNA for the CDR3 is TGCGCCAGCAGCTTAAAGGACCGAACTGAAGCTTTCTTT.

V is TRBV7-2 and J is TRBJ2-2, with 8 bases fitting TRBD1. Germline V gives CDR1 SGHTA, CDR2 FQGNSA. Trimming at V came to 8 bases and at J to 7 bases, leaving 12 bases not matched to a gene. There are 15 residues in the CDR3. The CDR3, as DNA: TGTGCCAGCTGGGCACCCCAGGGGGCAATCGGGGAGCTGTTTTTT. Its protein product is CASWAPQGAIGELFF.

A word on this clonotype: In this CDR3 the conserved last residue, phenylalanine or tryptophan, is missing, so a read error is likely. This chain uses TRBV7-9 with TRBJ1-2, with 8 bases identical to TRBD1. This CDR3 has 14 residues. V dropped 1 base and J dropped 6; count of bases not matched to a gene: 4. CDR1 and CDR2 from the germline V gene are SEHNR and FQNEAQ (reference sequence). CDR3: CASSLGQGANGYTL. Written as DNA, the CDR3 is TGTGCCAGCAGCTTAGGGCAGGGGGCAAATGGCTACACCCTC.

In DNA form, the CDR3 reads TGTGCCAGCAGCTTAGCCGGTGTCAGGGAGTACACCGGGGAGCTGTTTTTT. This codes for CASSLAGVREYTGELFF. This chain connects TRBV7-2 to TRBJ2-2, with D perhaps TRBD1 or TRBD2 (5 bases each). The CDR3 has 17 amino acids. CDR1 is SGHTA and CDR2 is FQGNSA in the germline V gene. V shed 0 bases and J shed 3 bases, with 14 bases lying between them.

This chain uses TRBV5-6 with TRBJ2-5; perhaps TRBD2 as D (5 bases). V lost 4 bases and J lost 9, with 16 bases in between. The CDR3 loop spans 13 amino acids. Germline CDR1 is SGHDT and CDR2 is YYEEEE. CDR3 sequence reads: CASSLDPIGAQYF. The CDR3 nucleotides read TGTGCCAGCAGCCTGGACCCAATCGGGGCCCAGTACTTC.

The rearrangement links TRBV30 to TRBJ2-7; 9 bases match TRBD1. CDR3 length: 14 amino acids. The germline CDR1 and CDR2 sequences are GTSNPN and SVGIG (reference sequence). V was pared by 1 base and J by 4 bases, with 5 bases of the junction left unmatched. As DNA, the CDR3 is TGTGCCTGGAGTGACTGGGACAGGGATTACGAGCAGTACTTC. Translating gives CAWSDWDRDYEQYF.

Of note for this clonotype: The junction departs from germline at one end; a sequencing error may be responsible. V gene TRBV15 combines with J gene TRBJ2-2; D is tentatively TRBD1 or TRBD2 (5 bases each). Per germline, CDR1 LNHNV and CDR2 YYDKDF (reference sequence). CDR3 length equals 17 residues. The CDR3 coding sequence is TGTGCCACCAGCGGAACCACCGGGGCACCGAACACCAGGGAGCTGTTTTTT. Its translation is CATSGTTGAPNTRELFF.

The J gene is TRBJ1-2, the V gene TRBV30, with TRBD1 identical over 10 bases. V shed 4 bases and J 8 bases; nucleotides not matched to a gene: 7. Germline CDR1 and CDR2: GTSNPN and SVGIG (reference sequence). There are 13 residues in the CDR3. The CDR3 loop reads CAWTRDRGIGYTF. CDR3 in DNA: TGTGCCTGGACCCGGGACAGGGGAATCGGCTACACCTTC.

This sequence joins TRBV3-1 and TRBJ2-3, with D possibly matching TRBD2 (6 bases). This CDR3 region has 17 residues. The germline V and J ends were trimmed by 7 bases and 1 base, with 21 bases remaining between them. Germline-derived CDR1 and CDR2 are LGHDT and YNNKEL (reference sequence). Here the CDR3 reads CASTQGLSSPRTDTQYF. The CDR3 nucleotides are TGTGCCAGCACCCAGGGACTTTCCAGTCCCCGCACAGATACGCAGTATTTT.

Only a few counts were recorded for this clonotype. The chain carries TRBV6-5 and TRBJ1-5, with 7 bases aligning to TRBD1. This CDR3 has 13 amino acids. Unmatched junction bases numbered 5, after V lost 8 bases and J lost 4 bases. Per germline, CDR1 MNHEY and CDR2 SVGAGI. The CDR3 here is CASRGQRNQPQHF. The CDR3 DNA is TGTGCCAGCCGGGGACAGAGAAATCAGCCCCAGCATTTT.

The sample holds many counts of this clonotype. The V call is TRBV20-1, the J call TRBJ2-7, with 7 bases identical to TRBD2. Germline V gives CDR1 DFQATT, CDR2 SNEGSKA (reference sequence). The CDR3 totals 13 residues. Unmatched junction bases numbered 14, after V lost 6 bases and J lost 9 bases. In nucleotides, the CDR3 is TGCAGTGCCACCGGGAGGTTACGGGTCGGGCAGTACTTC. It specifies CSATGRLRVGQYF.

In its sample, this clonotype was seen a few times. The chain couples TRBV10-3 to TRBJ2-7; perhaps TRBD1 as D (6 bases). The CDR3 runs to 12 residues. V was shortened by 0 bases and J by 11 bases, with 11 bases between the two germline ends. The germline V gene encodes CDR1 ENHRY and CDR2 SYGVKD. The DNA of the CDR3 is TGTGCCATCAGTGAGTCCGATAGGGACAAGTACTTC. This translates into CAISESDRDKYF.

This clonotype showed up just a few times. The chain links TRBV6-6 to TRBJ1-2, with 7 bases that match TRBD1. This CDR3 contains 13 residues. The germline V gene has CDR1 MNHNY and CDR2 SVGAGI (reference sequence). The J segment lost 2 bases and the V segment lost 6 bases, leaving 3 bases of the junction unmatched. DNA of the CDR3: TGTGCCAGCAGGGGACAGCCAAACTATGGCTACACCTTC. It yields the protein CASRGQPNYGYTF.

V and J are TRBV27 and TRBJ2-2, with D perhaps matching TRBD1 (8 bases). Trimming took 6 bases from V and 7 from J, leaving 18 bases between them. CDR1 is MNHEY and CDR2 is SMNVEV in the germline V gene (reference sequence). This CDR3 region has 15 residues. The CDR3 sequence: CASRKLTGEGGELFF. As DNA, the CDR3 is TGTGCCAGCAGAAAGCTGACAGGGGAGGGCGGGGAGCTGTTTTTT.

The V call is TRBV14, the J call TRBJ2-5; D might be TRBD1 (6 bases). V lost 1 base to trimming and J lost 1 base, with 16 bases between them. CDR3 length equals 17 residues. Per germline, CDR1 SGHDN and CDR2 FVKESK. The CDR3 here is CASSQAWQTGLQETQYF. The CDR3 region has the DNA TGTGCCAGCAGCCAAGCCTGGCAGACAGGTCTCCAAGAGACCCAGTACTTC.